Reported below is one T cell receptor (beta chain). Its antigen is unknown. Every subset's genomic DNA went evenly onto several immunoSEQ plates. TCRdb keeps only in-frame clones here, not all; method: immunoSEQ multiplex PCR. Among roughly 2.1 million clones listed, 93% were seen once. The naive CD8 population came from CD45RO-negative cells selected for CCR7, without terminally differentiated effector memory CD45RA+ cells. CDR1 MDHEN and CDR2 SYDVKM come from the germline V gene. V was clipped by 4 bases and J by 5 bases, with 11 bases between them. The CDR3 has 13 residues. The data were taken from a study of shared clonotypes between healthy human individuals. Study observations and caveats: Clonotype sharing among donors was thought likely to change with sequencing depth.

The chain carries TRBV28 and TRBJ2-5; D possibly corresponds to TRBD1 (6 bases). The source is a man aged 18-30 years in good health. Some clones in this sample may be carry-over from other donors' samples. Material: naive CD8+ T cells from PBMCs. The chain's CDR3 is CASSYDRLETQYF. The CDR3 nucleotides are TGTGCCAGCAGTTATGACAGGCTGGAGACCCAGTACTTC.